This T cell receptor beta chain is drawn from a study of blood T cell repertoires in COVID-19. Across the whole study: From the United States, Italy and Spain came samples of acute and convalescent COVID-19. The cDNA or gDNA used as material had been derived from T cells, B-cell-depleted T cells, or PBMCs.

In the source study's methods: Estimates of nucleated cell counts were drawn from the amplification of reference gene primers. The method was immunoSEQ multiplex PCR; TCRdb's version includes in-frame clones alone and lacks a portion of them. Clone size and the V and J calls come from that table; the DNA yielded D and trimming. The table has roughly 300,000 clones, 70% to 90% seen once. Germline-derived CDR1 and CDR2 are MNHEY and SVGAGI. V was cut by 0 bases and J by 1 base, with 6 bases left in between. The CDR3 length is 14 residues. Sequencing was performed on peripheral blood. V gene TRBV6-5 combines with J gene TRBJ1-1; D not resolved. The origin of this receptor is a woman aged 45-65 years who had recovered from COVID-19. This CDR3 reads CASSYSRGNTEAFF. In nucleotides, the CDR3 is TGTGCCAGCAGTTACTCGAGAGGGAACACTGAAGCTTTCTTT.